Below, 15 T cell receptor beta chains from the same sample are listed, as sequenced in a study of blood T cell repertoires in COVID-19. Libraries were prepared by immunoSEQ multiplex PCR; TCRdb keeps only in-frame clonotypes and omits some of them. The sample consists of roughly 280,000 clones, roughly 86% of them appearing once. The sequenced sample was peripheral blood. Receptor source: a woman aged 25 to 39 with COVID-19, enrolled during active disease.

The rearrangement links TRBV12-1 to TRBJ2-5; TRBD2 is the table's D call, not checked against the DNA. TRBV12-1 has pseudogene status. This CDR3 has 16 residues. The CDR3: CASSPPASGSSETQYF. The CDR3 bases are TGTGCCAGCAGCCCCCCTGCTAGCGGGAGCTCTGAGACCCAGTACTTC.

The V gene is TRBV27, the J gene TRBJ2-2; TRBD2 matches 10 bases. V shed 7 bases and J 2 bases; nucleotides not matched to a gene: 4. Germline V lookup: CDR1 MNHEY, CDR2 SMNVEV (reference sequence). The CDR3 runs 15 residues. CDR3 bases: TGTGCCAGCATTGGACTAGCGGTAAACACCGGGGAGCTGTTTTTT. The encoded protein is CASIGLAVNTGELFF.

V is TRBV5-1 and J is TRBJ2-2; D is unclear. The CDR3 extends over 12 amino acids. Trimming removed 4 bases at V and 7 bases at J, with 8 bases between. The germline V gene has CDR1 SGHRS and CDR2 YFSETQ. The CDR3 nucleotides are TGCGCCAGCAGCACGGTTGGCGGGGAGCTGTTTTTT. Translation: CASSTVGGELFF.

The chain recombines TRBV5-1 with TRBJ2-2; D call uncertain. The V and J ends lost 5 bases and 6 bases respectively, with 8 bases between them. Per the germline V gene, CDR1 is SGHRS and CDR2 is YFSETQ. This CDR3 region has 12 residues. The CDR3 DNA is TGCGCCAGCAGGCGTACCTCCGGGGAGCTGTTTTTT. Translated: CASRRTSGELFF.

The chain has TRBV20-1 and TRBJ1-5; 9 nucleotides match TRBD1. Germline trimming cut 3 bases from V and 6 bases from J; bases unmatched to any gene: 15. This CDR3 has 17 amino acids. Germline CDR1 is DFQATT and CDR2 is SNEGSKA (reference sequence). CDR3 coding DNA: TGCAGTGCTAGTTGGACAGGGGCCGCGCGAGCGGGTCAGCCCCAGCATTTT. Amino acid sequence: CSASWTGAARAGQPQHF.

The chain joins TRBV9 to TRBJ2-7; 7 bases line up with TRBD1. Germline values: CDR1 SGDLS, CDR2 YYNGEE. V trimming: 1 base; J trimming: 4 bases; junction bases outside the gene matches: 8. The CDR3 extends over 15 amino acids. The CDR3, as DNA: TGTGCCAGCAGCGTATCACCAACAGGGGCGTACGAGCAGTACTTC. As protein: CASSVSPTGAYEQYF.

The chain combines TRBV4-2 with TRBJ1-6; no clear D gene. Germline V gene sequence: CDR1 LGHNA, CDR2 YNFKEQ. The CDR3 runs to 14 residues. Trimming took off 6 bases at V and 5 bases at J, with 11 bases between the two ends. The CDR3: CASSQQFDNSPLHF. CDR3 nucleotide sequence: TGTGCCAGCAGTCAACAGTTCGATAATTCACCCCTCCACTTT.

This chain joins TRBV5-1 and TRBJ2-7; 9 nucleotides align to TRBD2. With 7 bases clipped from V and 5 bases from J, the junction kept 4 bases outside the gene matches. Germline-derived CDR1 and CDR2 are SGHRS and YFSETQ. The CDR3 extends over 12 amino acids. CDR3 protein: CASGVAGDEQYF. For the CDR3, the DNA is TGCGCCAGCGGGGTAGCGGGAGACGAGCAGTACTTC.

In the case of this clone: Other DNA sequences in this specimen translate into the identical CDR3. V gene TRBV28 combines with J gene TRBJ1-5; D perhaps matches TRBD1 (5 bases). Germline V gene sequence: CDR1 MDHEN, CDR2 SYDVKM. V was clipped by 3 bases and J by 2 bases, with 8 bases between them. CDR3 length: 14 residues. The CDR3 DNA reads TGTGCCAGCAGTTTTTTAGGGGGCAATCAGCCCCAGCATTTT. Amino acid sequence: CASSFLGGNQPQHF.

The chain carries TRBV4-1 and TRBJ2-2; D not resolved. CDR1 is MGHRA and CDR2 is YSYEKL in the germline V gene. This CDR3 comprises 12 residues. V lost 3 bases, J lost 6 bases, and 5 bases lay in between. The CDR3 DNA reads as TGCGCCAGCAGCCACGGGTCCGGGGAGCTGTTTTTT. Amino acids: CASSHGSGELFF.

Here the CDR3 reads CASSPGLAASTDTQYF. CDR3 bases: TGCGCCAGCAGCCCGGGACTAGCGGCTAGCACAGATACGCAGTATTTT. The chain uses TRBV5-1 and TRBJ2-3; the match to TRBD2 covers 11 bases. The CDR3 consists of 16 residues. V gave up 4 bases and J gave up 0 bases; unmatched junction bases: 4. CDR1 SGHRS and CDR2 YFSETQ come from the germline V gene.

The gene calls are TRBV28 and TRBJ1-5; D may be TRBD1 (6 bases). The CDR3 runs to 16 residues. The germline V gene has CDR1 MDHEN and CDR2 SYDVKM. V gave up 5 bases and J gave up 2 bases, with 16 bases separating them. The CDR3, as DNA: TGTGCCAGCAGTCCTTCCCGGGACATCGGCAATCAGCCCCAGCATTTT. Its translation: CASSPSRDIGNQPQHF.

The V gene is TRBV5-5, the J gene TRBJ2-1; D not certain. With 4 bases removed from V and 7 bases from J, the gap between germline ends came to 15 bases. Per the germline V gene, CDR1 is SGHKS and CDR2 is YYEKEE (reference sequence). This CDR3 spans 14 amino acids. The CDR3 here is CASSPGSLVNEQFF. The DNA of the CDR3 is TGTGCCAGCAGCCCCGGTTCTCTCGTAAATGAGCAGTTCTTC.

This clone came up a few times. The V and J genes are TRBV30 and TRBJ2-7; tentatively, D is TRBD2 (6 bases). The length of the CDR3 is 13 residues. Germline V gene lookup returns CDR1 GTSNPN and CDR2 SVGIG (reference sequence). V shed 2 bases and J shed 4 bases, with 12 bases lying between them. CDR3 sequence reads: CAWSISGRYEQYF. The DNA for the CDR3 is TGTGCCTGGAGTATCAGCGGGCGGTACGAGCAGTACTTC.

The rearrangement links TRBV6-5 to TRBJ2-5; weak D call: TRBD1 (6 bases). The germline gives CDR1 MNHEY, CDR2 SVGAGI. The CDR3 spans 15 residues. Trimming took 0 bases from V and 1 from J, leaving 9 bases between them. The CDR3 is CASSYSTGSQETQYF. CDR3 bases: TGTGCCAGCAGTTACTCGACAGGTTCCCAAGAGACCCAGTACTTC.